This TCR beta chain was captured in a study of CD8+CD57+ T cells in acquired aplastic anemia. Study-wide context: The study obtained an average of approximately 3 ug of DNA from sorted CD4+ and CD8+ cells.

Researchers used genomic DNA as the template to profile TCR beta VDJ and CDR3. TCRdb called the reads again in MiXCR, with one record for every CDR3 protein. In the table there are 200,000 or so distinct CDR3 sequences, over 40% of which are singletons. The V gene's germline CDR1 is SGDLS and CDR2 YYNGEE. The CDR3 is 14 residues long. The V end was cut by 4 bases, the J end by 6 bases, with 16 bases between. This clonotype was seen only a few times. Antigen specificity is unknown. Findings and caveats of the study: Around 29 CD8+ CDR3 sequences were shared between patients and controls.

Sequencing involved patients with CD8+CD57+ cell expansion previously shown by flow cytometry. Untreated patients provided the blood samples, with no therapy given before sampling. Sequenced material: sorted CD4+, CD8+, or CD8+CD57+ T cells (not recorded which) from PBMCs. The J gene is TRBJ1-1, the V gene TRBV9; D not resolved. The receptor was derived from a human donor with aplastic anemia. In DNA, the CDR3 is TGTGCCAGCAGCCCAACCCTGTCGGCCTCTGAAGCTTTCTTT. It codes for CASSPTLSASEAFF.